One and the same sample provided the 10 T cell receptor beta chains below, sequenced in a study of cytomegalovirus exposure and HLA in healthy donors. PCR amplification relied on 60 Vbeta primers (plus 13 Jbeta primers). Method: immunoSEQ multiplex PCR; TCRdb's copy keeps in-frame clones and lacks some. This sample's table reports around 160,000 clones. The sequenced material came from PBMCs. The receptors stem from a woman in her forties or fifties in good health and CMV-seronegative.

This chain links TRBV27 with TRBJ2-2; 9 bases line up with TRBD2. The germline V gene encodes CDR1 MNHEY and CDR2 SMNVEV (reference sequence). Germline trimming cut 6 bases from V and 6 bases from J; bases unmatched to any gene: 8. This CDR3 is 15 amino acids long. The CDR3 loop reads CASSLGLAGPGELFF. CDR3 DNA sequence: TGTGCCAGCAGCTTGGGCCTAGCGGGACCCGGGGAGCTGTTTTTT.

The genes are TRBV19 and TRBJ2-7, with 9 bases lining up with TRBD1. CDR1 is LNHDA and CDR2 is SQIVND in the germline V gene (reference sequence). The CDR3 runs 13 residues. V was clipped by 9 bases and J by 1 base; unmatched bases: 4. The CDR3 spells CASQDRGSYEQYF. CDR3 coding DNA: TGTGCCAGCCAGGACAGGGGTTCCTACGAGCAGTACTTC.

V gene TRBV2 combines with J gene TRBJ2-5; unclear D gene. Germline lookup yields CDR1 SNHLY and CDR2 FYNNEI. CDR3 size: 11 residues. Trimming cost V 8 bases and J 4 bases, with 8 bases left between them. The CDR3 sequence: CASAYGETQYF. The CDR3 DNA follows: TGTGCCAGCGCCTATGGAGAGACCCAGTACTTC.

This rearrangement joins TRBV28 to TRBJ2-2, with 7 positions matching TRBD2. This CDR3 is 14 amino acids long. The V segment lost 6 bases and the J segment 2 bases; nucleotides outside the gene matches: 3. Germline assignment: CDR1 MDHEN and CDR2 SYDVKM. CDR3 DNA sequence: TGTGCCAGCAGAGGCGGGGGAAACACCGGGGAGCTGTTTTTT. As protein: CASRGGGNTGELFF.

The CDR3 loop reads CASSYQRGQNYGYTF. The CDR3, as DNA: TGTGCCAGCAGTTACCAAAGGGGGCAAAACTATGGCTACACCTTC. The V call is TRBV27, the J call TRBJ1-2, with 7 bases aligning to TRBD1. This CDR3 is 15 amino acids long. The trim removed 4 bases at V and 2 bases at J, leaving 7 bases unmatched. The germline gives CDR1 MNHEY, CDR2 SMNVEV (reference sequence).

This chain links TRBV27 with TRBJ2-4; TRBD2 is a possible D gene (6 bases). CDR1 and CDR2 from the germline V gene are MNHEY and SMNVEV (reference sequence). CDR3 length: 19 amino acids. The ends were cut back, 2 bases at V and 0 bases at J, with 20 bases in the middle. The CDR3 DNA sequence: TGTGCCAGCAGTTTAGCGGGACCCGGTGGGGATTTAGCCAAAAACATTCAGTACTTC. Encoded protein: CASSLAGPGGDLAKNIQYF.

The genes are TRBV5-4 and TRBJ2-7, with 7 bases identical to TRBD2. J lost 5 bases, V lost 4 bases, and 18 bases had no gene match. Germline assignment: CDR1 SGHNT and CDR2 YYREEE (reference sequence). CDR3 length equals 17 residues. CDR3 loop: CASSPRGRGSDPDEQYF. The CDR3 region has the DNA TGTGCCAGCAGCCCCCGGGGTCGCGGGAGTGACCCAGACGAGCAGTACTTC.

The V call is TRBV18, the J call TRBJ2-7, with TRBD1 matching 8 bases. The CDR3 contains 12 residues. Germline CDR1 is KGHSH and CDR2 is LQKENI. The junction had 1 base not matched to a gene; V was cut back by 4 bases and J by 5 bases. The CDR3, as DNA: TGTGCCAGCTCACGGACAGGGAACGAGCAGTACTTC. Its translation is CASSRTGNEQYF.

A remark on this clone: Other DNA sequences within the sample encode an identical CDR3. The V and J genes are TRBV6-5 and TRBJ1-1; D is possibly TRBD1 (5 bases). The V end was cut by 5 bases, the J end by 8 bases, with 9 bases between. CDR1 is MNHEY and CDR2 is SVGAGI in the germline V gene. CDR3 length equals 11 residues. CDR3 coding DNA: TGTGCCAGCAGTAGGGGTACGGAAGCTTTCTTT. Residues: CASSRGTEAFF.

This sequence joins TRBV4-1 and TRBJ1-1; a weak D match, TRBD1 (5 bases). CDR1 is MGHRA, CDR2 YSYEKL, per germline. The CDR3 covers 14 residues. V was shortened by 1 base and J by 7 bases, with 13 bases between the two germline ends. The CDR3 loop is CASSQVGRENEAFF. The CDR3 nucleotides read TGCGCCAGCAGCCAAGTAGGCAGGGAAAATGAAGCTTTCTTT.